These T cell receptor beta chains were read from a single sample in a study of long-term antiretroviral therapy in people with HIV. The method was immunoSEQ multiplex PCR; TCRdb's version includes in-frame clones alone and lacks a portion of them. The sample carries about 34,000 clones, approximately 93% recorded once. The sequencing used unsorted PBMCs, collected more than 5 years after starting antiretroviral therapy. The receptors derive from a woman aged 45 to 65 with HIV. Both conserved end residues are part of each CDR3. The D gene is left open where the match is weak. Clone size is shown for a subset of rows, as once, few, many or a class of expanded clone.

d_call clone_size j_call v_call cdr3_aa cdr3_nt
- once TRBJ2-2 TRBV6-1 CASTTTRNTGELFF TGTGCCAGCACCACGACCCGGAACACCGGGGAGCTGTTTTTT
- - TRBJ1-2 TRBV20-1 CSAVYSYGYTF TGCAGTGCTGTCTATTCCTATGGCTACACCTTC
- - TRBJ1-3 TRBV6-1 CASSERSSGNTIYF TGTGCCAGCAGTGAACGCAGCTCTGGAAACACCATATATTTT
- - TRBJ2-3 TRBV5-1 CASSPGSTTDTQYF TGCGCCAGCAGCCCCGGGTCCACCACAGATACGCAGTATTTT
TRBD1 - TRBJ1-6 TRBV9 CASSVGETGYNSPLHF TGTGCCAGCAGCGTAGGCGAGACAGGGTATAATTCACCCCTCCACTTT
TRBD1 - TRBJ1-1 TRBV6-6 CASRGRTGGPEAFF TGTGCCAGCAGAGGGCGGACAGGGGGGCCTGAAGCTTTCTTT
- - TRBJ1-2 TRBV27 CASRLEGGSYTF TGTGCCAGCAGACTGGAGGGAGGGAGCTACACCTTC
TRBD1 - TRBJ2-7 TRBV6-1 CASKRTGSTYEQYF TGTGCCAGCAAACGGACAGGGTCCACCTACGAGCAGTACTTC
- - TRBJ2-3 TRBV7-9 CASSFVWTVSTDTQYF TGTGCCAGCAGCTTCGTCTGGACAGTGAGCACAGATACGCAGTATTTT
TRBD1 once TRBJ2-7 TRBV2 CASSTGGSYEQYF TGTGCCAGCAGCACAGGGGGCTCCTACGAGCAGTACTTC
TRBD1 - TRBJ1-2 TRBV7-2 CASSSGPGQGKSYTF TGTGCCAGCAGCTCAGGGCCAGGACAGGGGAAGAGCTACACCTTC
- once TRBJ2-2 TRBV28 CASSLGGTGELFF TGTGCCAGCAGCCTCGGGGGAACCGGGGAGCTGTTTTTT
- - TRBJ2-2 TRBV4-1 CASSQEYATGELFF TGCGCCAGCAGCCAAGAGTATGCCACCGGGGAGCTGTTTTTT
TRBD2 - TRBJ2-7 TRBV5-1 CASSPTSGGAYEQYF TGCGCCAGCAGCCCGACTAGCGGGGGAGCCTACGAGCAGTACTTC
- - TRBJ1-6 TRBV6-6 CASSSNQGRNSPLHF TGTGCCAGCAGTTCCAATCAGGGTAGGAATTCACCCCTCCACTTT
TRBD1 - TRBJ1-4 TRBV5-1 CASSPGGQGDYEKLFF TGCGCCAGCAGCCCCGGAGGACAGGGGGACTATGAAAAACTGTTTTTT
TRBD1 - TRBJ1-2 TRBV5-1 CASSLLQGTVSHYGYTF TGCGCCAGCAGCCTCCTACAGGGGACGGTTTCGCACTATGGCTACACCTTC
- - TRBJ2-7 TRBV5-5 CASSLATGWDSYEQYF TGTGCCAGCAGCCTCGCCACAGGGTGGGACTCCTACGAGCAGTACTTC
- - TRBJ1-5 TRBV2 CASSAEGGRSNQPQHF TGTGCCAGCAGCGCCGAGGGGGGACGGAGCAATCAGCCCCAGCATTTT
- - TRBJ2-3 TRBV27 CASMKLASTDTQYF TGTGCCAGCATGAAGTTGGCTAGCACAGATACGCAGTATTTT
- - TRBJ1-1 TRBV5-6 CASSSFEGVAFF TGTGCCAGCAGCTCGTTTGAAGGAGTAGCTTTCTTT
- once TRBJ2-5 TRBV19 CASSIGWQETQYF TGTGCCAGTAGTATAGGCTGGCAAGAGACCCAGTACTTC
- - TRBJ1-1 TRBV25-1 CASSDASGVRKAFF TGTGCCAGCAGTGACGCCTCAGGAGTCAGGAAAGCTTTCTTT
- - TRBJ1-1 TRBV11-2 CASSFTSLNTEAFF TGTGCCAGCAGCTTTACAAGTTTGAACACTGAAGCTTTCTTT
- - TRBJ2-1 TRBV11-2 CASSLVLDEQFF TGTGCCAGCAGCTTAGTTCTGGATGAGCAGTTCTTC
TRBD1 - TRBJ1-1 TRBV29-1 CSVEAGTGAAPGTEAFF TGCAGCGTTGAGGCCGGGACAGGGGCGGCGCCGGGGACTGAAGCTTTCTTT
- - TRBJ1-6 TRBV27 CASMSWMDNSPLHF TGTGCCAGCATGTCTTGGATGGATAATTCACCCCTCCACTTT
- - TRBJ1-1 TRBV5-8 CASSSSETEAFF TGTGCCAGCAGCTCGAGCGAGACTGAAGCTTTCTTT
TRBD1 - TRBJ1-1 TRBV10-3 CATMPGQGGNTEAFF TGTGCCACAATGCCGGGACAGGGTGGGAACACTGAAGCTTTCTTT
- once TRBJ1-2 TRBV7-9 CASSLVTGGWTYGYTF TGTGCCAGCAGCTTAGTTACGGGGGGTTGGACCTATGGCTACACCTTC
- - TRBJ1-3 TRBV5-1 CASSLDVGAGNTIYF TGCGCCAGCAGCTTGGATGTGGGTGCAGGAAACACCATATATTTT
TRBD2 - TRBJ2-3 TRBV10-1 CASSESVAGGTDTQYF TGCGCCAGCAGTGAGTCTGTCGCGGGGGGCACAGATACGCAGTATTTT
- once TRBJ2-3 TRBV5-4 CASSPVRTDTQYF TGTGCCAGCAGCCCTGTTCGAACAGATACGCAGTATTTT
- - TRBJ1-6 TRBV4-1 CASSAQDRSSYNSPLHF TGCGCCAGCAGCGCGCAGGACAGAAGCTCCTATAATTCACCCCTCCACTTT
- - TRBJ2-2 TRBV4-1 CASSQVGGNTGELFF TGCGCCAGCAGCCAAGTTGGCGGGAACACCGGGGAGCTGTTTTTT
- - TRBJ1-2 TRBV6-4 CASSDSSSKQSYGYTF TGTGCCAGCAGTGACTCTTCGTCTAAACAGTCCTATGGCTACACCTTC
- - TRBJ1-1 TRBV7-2 CASLWGSGGTEAFF TGTGCCAGTTTGTGGGGTTCTGGGGGCACTGAAGCTTTCTTT
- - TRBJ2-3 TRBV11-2 CASSLSGGTDTQYF TGTGCCAGCAGCTTATCAGGGGGCACAGATACGCAGTATTTT
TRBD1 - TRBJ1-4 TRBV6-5 CASSRQGNEKLFF TGTGCCAGCAGTCGACAGGGGAATGAAAAACTGTTTTTT
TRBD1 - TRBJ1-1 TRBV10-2 CASLDREAFF TGCGCCAGTCTGGACAGGGAAGCTTTCTTT
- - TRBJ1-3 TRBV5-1 CASREEGNTIYF TGCGCCAGCAGGGAAGAGGGAAACACCATATATTTT
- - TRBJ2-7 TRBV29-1 CSVDQQGTYEQYF TGCAGCGTTGATCAACAGGGAACCTACGAGCAGTACTTC
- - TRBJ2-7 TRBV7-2 CASSLSYEQYF TGTGCCAGCAGCTTAAGCTACGAGCAGTACTTC
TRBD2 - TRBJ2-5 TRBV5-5 CASSLDSKGGVETQYF TGTGCCAGCAGCTTGGATTCCAAGGGAGGGGTGGAGACCCAGTACTTC
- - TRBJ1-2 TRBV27 CASSPTRGVGYGYTF TGTGCCAGCAGTCCAACCAGGGGCGTTGGCTATGGCTACACCTTC
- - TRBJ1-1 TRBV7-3 CASSSTLGREAFF TGTGCCAGCAGCTCAACCCTAGGGAGGGAGGCTTTCTTT
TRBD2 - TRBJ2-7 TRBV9 CASSAGLAGLYEQYF TGTGCCAGCAGCGCCGGACTAGCGGGGTTGTACGAGCAGTACTTC
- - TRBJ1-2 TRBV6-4 CASSDSSVSLRSGYTF TGTGCCAGCAGTGACTCTAGTGTCTCCCTTCGGAGTGGCTACACCTTC
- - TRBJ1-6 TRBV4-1 CASTAGLFDSPLHF TGCGCCAGCACCGCGGGACTATTCGATTCACCCCTCCACTTT
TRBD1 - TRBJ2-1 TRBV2 CASRTDRGSYNEQFF TGTGCCAGCCGTACTGACAGGGGCTCCTACAATGAGCAGTTCTTC
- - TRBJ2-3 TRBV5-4 CASSYGTDTQYF TGTGCCAGCAGTTACGGCACAGATACGCAGTATTTT